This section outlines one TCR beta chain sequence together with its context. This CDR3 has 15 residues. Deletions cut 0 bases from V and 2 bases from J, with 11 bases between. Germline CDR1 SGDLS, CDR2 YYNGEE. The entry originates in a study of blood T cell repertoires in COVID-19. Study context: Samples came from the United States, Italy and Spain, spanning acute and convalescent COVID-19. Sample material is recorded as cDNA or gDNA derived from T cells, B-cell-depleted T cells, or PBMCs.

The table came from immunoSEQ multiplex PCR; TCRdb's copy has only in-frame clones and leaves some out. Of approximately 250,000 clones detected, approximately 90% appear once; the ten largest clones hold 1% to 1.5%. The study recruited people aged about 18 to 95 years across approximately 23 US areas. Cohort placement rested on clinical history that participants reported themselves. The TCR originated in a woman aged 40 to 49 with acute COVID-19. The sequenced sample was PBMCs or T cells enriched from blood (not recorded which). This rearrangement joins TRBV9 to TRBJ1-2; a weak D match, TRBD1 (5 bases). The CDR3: CASSVGGQINYGYTF. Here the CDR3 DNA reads TGTGCCAGCAGCGTAGGAGGACAAATAAACTATGGCTACACCTTC.